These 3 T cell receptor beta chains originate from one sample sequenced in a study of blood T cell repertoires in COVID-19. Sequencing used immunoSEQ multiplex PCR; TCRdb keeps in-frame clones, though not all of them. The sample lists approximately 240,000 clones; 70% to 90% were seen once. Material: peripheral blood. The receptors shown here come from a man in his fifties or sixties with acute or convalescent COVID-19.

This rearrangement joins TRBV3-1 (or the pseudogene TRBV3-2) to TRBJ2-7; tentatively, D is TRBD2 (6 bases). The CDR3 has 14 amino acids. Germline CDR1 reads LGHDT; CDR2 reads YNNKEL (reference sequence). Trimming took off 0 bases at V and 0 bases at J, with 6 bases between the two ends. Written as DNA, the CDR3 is TGTGCCAGCAGCCAAGACGGGAGCTCCTACGAGCAGTACTTC. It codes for CASSQDGSSYEQYF.

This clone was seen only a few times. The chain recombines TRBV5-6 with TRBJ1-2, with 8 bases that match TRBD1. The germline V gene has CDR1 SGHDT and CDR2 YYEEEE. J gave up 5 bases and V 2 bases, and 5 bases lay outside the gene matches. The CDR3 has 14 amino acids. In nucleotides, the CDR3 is TGTGCCAGCAGCTTAACCTGGACAGGGTATGGCTACACCTTC. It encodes CASSLTWTGYGYTF.

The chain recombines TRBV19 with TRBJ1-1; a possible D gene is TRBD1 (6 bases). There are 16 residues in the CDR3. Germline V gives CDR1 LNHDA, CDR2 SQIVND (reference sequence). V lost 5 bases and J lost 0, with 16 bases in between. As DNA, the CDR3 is TGTGCCAGTAGTCCGAACAGGGAGTTGGTGAACACTGAAGCTTTCTTT. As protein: CASSPNRELVNTEAFF.